This is a list of T cell receptor beta chains from one sample in a study of OX40 agonist ivuxolimab in advanced cancers. Method: immunoSEQ multiplex PCR; TCRdb's copy keeps in-frame clones and lacks some. The sample shows some 65,000 clones, roughly 87% of them seen only once. Sequences were derived from CD4+ or CD8+ T cells sorted from blood, sampled in a trial of the OX40 agonist ivuxolimab. All receptors come from an adult with an advanced solid tumor such as melanoma, head and neck, liver or kidney cancer. Both conserved end residues are part of each CDR3. A D gene is named only where the DNA matches it firmly. The listing skips clone size in some rows; elsewhere it reads once, few, many or a size class.

abundance: -
v_gene: TRBV25-1
j_gene: TRBJ2-3
d_gene: TRBD2
CDR3nt: TGTGCCAGCAGTGAATATGTTAGGGCGGGGGGTTATGATACGCAGTATTTT
CDR3aa: CASSEYVRAGGYDTQYF

abundance: -
v_gene: TRBV5-1
j_gene: TRBJ2-2
d_gene: -
CDR3nt: TGCGCCAGCAGCTTTGCAGGAACCGGGGAGCTGTTTTTT
CDR3aa: CASSFAGTGELFF

abundance: few
v_gene: TRBV7-9
j_gene: TRBJ1-2
d_gene: -
CDR3nt: TGTGCCAGCAGCGACGCGGGGATCCATGGCTACACCTTC
CDR3aa: CASSDAGIHGYTF

abundance: few
v_gene: TRBV5-4
j_gene: TRBJ2-1
d_gene: TRBD1
CDR3nt: TGTGCCAGCAGCTTGTCGACAGGGGGGTGGAATGAGCAGTTCTTC
CDR3aa: CASSLSTGGWNEQFF

abundance: -
v_gene: TRBV5-1
j_gene: TRBJ2-2
d_gene: -
CDR3nt: TGCGCCAGCAGCTTAAGGGGGGTCCTAGCGAACACCGGGGAGCTGTTTTTT
CDR3aa: CASSLRGVLANTGELFF

abundance: -
v_gene: TRBV19
j_gene: TRBJ1-5
d_gene: -
CDR3nt: TGTGCCAGTAGCGGACAAAGCAATCAGCCCCAGCATTTT
CDR3aa: CASSGQSNQPQHF

abundance: few
v_gene: TRBV7-9
j_gene: TRBJ1-1
d_gene: -
CDR3nt: TGTGCCAGCAGCCGGGTGAGGGCTACTGAAGCTTTCTTT
CDR3aa: CASSRVRATEAFF

abundance: -
v_gene: TRBV5-1
j_gene: TRBJ2-6
d_gene: -
CDR3nt: TGCGCCAGCAGCTTGGTTCTGGGAAACTCTGGGGCCAACGTCCTGACTTTC
CDR3aa: CASSLVLGNSGANVLTF

abundance: -
v_gene: TRBV4-2
j_gene: TRBJ2-3
d_gene: -
CDR3nt: TGTGCCAGCAGCCAAGATGAGGGAACAGATACGCAGTATTTT
CDR3aa: CASSQDEGTDTQYF

abundance: -
v_gene: TRBV5-5
j_gene: TRBJ2-7
d_gene: TRBD1
CDR3nt: TGTGCCAGCATCAGAACCGGGACAGCATTCTACGAGCAGTACTTC
CDR3aa: CASIRTGTAFYEQYF

abundance: -
v_gene: TRBV30
j_gene: TRBJ1-5
d_gene: TRBD1
CDR3nt: TGTGCCTGGAGTGTAGGGGACGGGACAGGCTACAATCAGCCCCAGCATTTT
CDR3aa: CAWSVGDGTGYNQPQHF

abundance: -
v_gene: TRBV28
j_gene: TRBJ2-7
d_gene: -
CDR3nt: TGTGCCAGCAGTTTAAGCGACAACTACGAGCAGTACTTC
CDR3aa: CASSLSDNYEQYF

abundance: -
v_gene: TRBV18
j_gene: TRBJ2-7
d_gene: -
CDR3nt: TGTGCCAGCTCAACCTTAGGGCGCGAGCAGTACTTC
CDR3aa: CASSTLGREQYF

abundance: -
v_gene: TRBV10-2
j_gene: TRBJ2-1
d_gene: -
CDR3nt: TGCGCCAGCAGTGAGTTGCAGTACAATGAGCAGTTCTTC
CDR3aa: CASSELQYNEQFF

abundance: -
v_gene: TRBV11-2
j_gene: TRBJ2-7
d_gene: -
CDR3nt: TGTGCCAGCAGTCAGGGGGGCTACGAGCAGTACTTC
CDR3aa: CASSQGGYEQYF

abundance: -
v_gene: TRBV5-5
j_gene: TRBJ2-7
d_gene: TRBD1
CDR3nt: TGTGCCAGCAGCTTGGGGGGGACAGGGGGTCCCTACGAGCAGTACTTC
CDR3aa: CASSLGGTGGPYEQYF

abundance: -
v_gene: TRBV13
j_gene: TRBJ2-7
d_gene: -
CDR3nt: TGTGCCAGCAGCTCCCGACTGGATTCCTACGAGCAGTACTTC
CDR3aa: CASSSRLDSYEQYF

abundance: -
v_gene: TRBV7-9
j_gene: TRBJ2-5
d_gene: -
CDR3nt: TGTGCCAGCAGCGCAAGTGGTCGAGAGACCCAGTACTTC
CDR3aa: CASSASGRETQYF

abundance: few
v_gene: TRBV7-9
j_gene: TRBJ1-2
d_gene: -
CDR3nt: TGTGCCAGCAAGAACAGGGACTATGGCTACACCTTC
CDR3aa: CASKNRDYGYTF

abundance: -
v_gene: TRBV6-5
j_gene: TRBJ1-4
d_gene: -
CDR3nt: TGTGCCAGCAGCCGCGACGGTGCAACTAATGAAAAACTGTTTTTT
CDR3aa: CASSRDGATNEKLFF

abundance: once
v_gene: TRBV7-2
j_gene: TRBJ2-5
d_gene: -
CDR3nt: TGTGCCAGCAGCCCACCAGGGGCCGAGACCCAGTACTTC
CDR3aa: CASSPPGAETQYF

abundance: -
v_gene: TRBV19
j_gene: TRBJ1-6
d_gene: -
CDR3nt: TGTGCCAGTAGTATAGACAGGGGTAATTCACCCCTCCACTTT
CDR3aa: CASSIDRGNSPLHF

abundance: -
v_gene: TRBV11-2
j_gene: TRBJ1-2
d_gene: -
CDR3nt: TGTGCCAGCAGCTTACAATCCGGGTCCAACTATGGCTACACCTTC
CDR3aa: CASSLQSGSNYGYTF

abundance: -
v_gene: TRBV12-2
j_gene: TRBJ2-1
d_gene: -
CDR3nt: TGTGCAAGTCGCTTAAGGTTGGACTCAAACAATGAGCAGTTCTTC
CDR3aa: CASRLRLDSNNEQFF